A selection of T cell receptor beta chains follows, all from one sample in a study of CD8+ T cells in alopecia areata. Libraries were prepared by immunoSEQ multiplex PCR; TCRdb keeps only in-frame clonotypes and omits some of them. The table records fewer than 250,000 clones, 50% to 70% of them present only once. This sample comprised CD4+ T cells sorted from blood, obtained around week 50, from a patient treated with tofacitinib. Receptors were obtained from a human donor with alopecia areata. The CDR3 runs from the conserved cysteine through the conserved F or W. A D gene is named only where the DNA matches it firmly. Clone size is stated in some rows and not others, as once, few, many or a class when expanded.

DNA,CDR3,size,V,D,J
TGTGCCTGGACCCTGGAAAATAATTCACCCCTCCACTTT,CAWTLENNSPLHF,.,TRBV30,.,TRBJ1-6
TGTGCCAGCAGTTCCCGGACTAGCGGGGGCAATGAGCAGTTCTTC,CASSSRTSGGNEQFF,once,TRBV27,TRBD2,TRBJ2-1
TGTGCCTGGCGGCGTACAGGTCCTGGCTACACCTTC,CAWRRTGPGYTF,.,TRBV30,.,TRBJ1-2
TGCAGCGTCGATCGTATGGGCGGGGGGGTGTACAATGAGCAGTTCTTC,CSVDRMGGGVYNEQFF,few,TRBV29-1,TRBD2,TRBJ2-1
TGCGCCAGCAGCTTCGCCGGGGCGGGGTCCACAGATACGCAGTATTTT,CASSFAGAGSTDTQYF,.,TRBV5-1,.,TRBJ2-3
TGTGCCAGCAGTGAAGCCAGGGTGGGAGCTTTCTTT,CASSEARVGAFF,.,TRBV2,.,TRBJ1-1
TGTGCCAGCATCTGGGACAGGGGGCACGAGGAGCAGTTCTTC,CASIWDRGHEEQFF,.,TRBV6-1,TRBD1,TRBJ2-1
TGCAGCGTTACCGGGACAGAAGAGACCCAGTACTTC,CSVTGTEETQYF,.,TRBV29-1,TRBD1,TRBJ2-5
TGCGCCAGCAGCCCTGCGGGGGACACCGGGGAGCTGTGTTTT,CASSPAGDTGELCF,once,TRBV5-1,.,TRBJ2-2
TGTGCTAGTGGTTTGGGTACCGGGGGGATGGCAATCTCCTACGAGCAGTACTTC,CASGLGTGGMAISYEQYF,.,TRBV12-5,TRBD2,TRBJ2-7
TGTGCCTGGAGCGGGGGACAGAATCAGCCCCAGCATTTT,CAWSGGQNQPQHF,.,TRBV30,TRBD1,TRBJ1-5
TGCAGCGTTCCTCCTCCGGACAGACGCTACGAGCAGTACTTC,CSVPPPDRRYEQYF,few,TRBV29-1,.,TRBJ2-7
TGTGCCAGCAGAGACAGGGCGGCCACTGAAGCTTTCTTT,CASRDRAATEAFF,many,TRBV6-5,TRBD1,TRBJ1-1
TGTGCCAGCAGCTTACGCACAGGCGACACTGAAGCTTTCTTT,CASSLRTGDTEAFF,.,TRBV7-9,.,TRBJ1-1
TGTGCCTGGAAGGCCCCGTTAGCGATGCAGGGTGAGCAGTTCTTC,CAWKAPLAMQGEQFF,.,TRBV30,.,TRBJ2-1
TGTGCCAGCAGCCTCGACAGGAACAGCTACACCTTC,CASSLDRNSYTF,.,TRBV5-6,.,TRBJ1-2
TGTGCCTGGAGTGCCCCAGCGGGGACCCAGTACTTC,CAWSAPAGTQYF,.,TRBV30,.,TRBJ2-5
TGCAGCGGGCGGACAGCGAACACCGGGGAGCTGTTTTTT,CSGRTANTGELFF,.,TRBV29-1,.,TRBJ2-2
TGTGCCAGCTCACCACAGGGGGAGGCAGATACGCAGTATTTT,CASSPQGEADTQYF,.,TRBV18,.,TRBJ2-3
TGTGCCAGCAGCATCAGGGTGTTGGGAGAGACCCAGTACTTC,CASSIRVLGETQYF,.,TRBV7-8,.,TRBJ2-5
TGCGCCAGTCGGGGTTCTGGGGCCAACGTCCTGACTTTC,CASRGSGANVLTF,.,TRBV4-3,.,TRBJ2-6
TGTGCCAGCAGTCCGCTAGCGGACACAGATACGCAGTATTTT,CASSPLADTDTQYF,.,TRBV6-5,TRBD2,TRBJ2-3
TGTGCCTGGAGTGGGACAGGGGTTAACTATGGCTACACCTTC,CAWSGTGVNYGYTF,.,TRBV30,TRBD1,TRBJ1-2
TGCAGCGTTGCGGGACGGACGACCTACGAGCAGTACTTC,CSVAGRTTYEQYF,.,TRBV29-1,.,TRBJ2-7
TGCGCCAGCAGCCAAGTAAACTATGGCTACACCTTC,CASSQVNYGYTF,.,TRBV4-1,.,TRBJ1-2
TGCAGCGTCACCCCGGACAGGGGGCAGGACTATGGCTACACCTTC,CSVTPDRGQDYGYTF,.,TRBV29-1,TRBD1,TRBJ1-2
TGTGCCAGCAGTGAAGGGGTCGGCAGTCGCCGCGATACGCAGTATTTT,CASSEGVGSRRDTQYF,.,TRBV6-1,.,TRBJ2-3
TGCGCCAGCAGCTCGGGACAATCCGCCGGGGAGCTGTTTTTT,CASSSGQSAGELFF,.,TRBV5-1,.,TRBJ2-2
TGTGCCACCAGCAGAGGCCAGCGGGGGACCCAAGAGACCCAGTACTTC,CATSRGQRGTQETQYF,few,TRBV15,TRBD2,TRBJ2-5
TGTGCCACCCTGACAGGGTTCACAGATACGCAGTATTTT,CATLTGFTDTQYF,few,TRBV10-3,TRBD1,TRBJ2-3
TGCGCCAGCAGCCCCGGGACAGTAGCTAACTATGGCTACACCTTC,CASSPGTVANYGYTF,.,TRBV4-3,TRBD1,TRBJ1-2
TGTGCCAGTTCTCCTGGGGCCAACGTCCTGACTTTC,CASSPGANVLTF,.,TRBV6-4,.,TRBJ2-6
TGTGCCAGCAGCTTAGCGGGATACAGGGGAGGTCACTATGGCTACACCTTC,CASSLAGYRGGHYGYTF,.,TRBV11-2,TRBD1,TRBJ1-2
TGTGCCAGTGGGCGCACCGGCTACGAGCAGTACTTC,CASGRTGYEQYF,.,TRBV19,.,TRBJ2-7
TGTGCCAGCGAGGTCCTGGGTGTCGGCTACACCTTC,CASEVLGVGYTF,.,TRBV28,.,TRBJ1-2
TGTGCCAGCAGTGTAATAGGAATTTCACCCCTCCACTTT,CASSVIGISPLHF,.,TRBV6-6,.,TRBJ1-6
TGTGCCAGCAGTGACTCAGGTAGGAATCAGCCTCAGCATTTC,CASSDSGRNQPQHF,.,TRBV6-1,.,TRBJ1-5
TGTGCCAGCAGCGCAGACAGGGCCTACACCTTC,CASSADRAYTF,few,TRBV2,TRBD1,TRBJ1-2
TGTGCCAGCCGGGGAACCCTGGCAGGGCGGTTTTCCACTGAAGCTTTCTTT,CASRGTLAGRFSTEAFF,.,TRBV25-1,.,TRBJ1-1
TGCGCCAGCAGCCTGGAAGCAGCTAACACTGAAGCTTTCTTT,CASSLEAANTEAFF,few,TRBV5-1,.,TRBJ1-1
TGTGCCAGCAGCGTAGCTCCAGGGGTCGAGCAGCCCCAGCATTTT,CASSVAPGVEQPQHF,once,TRBV9,.,TRBJ1-5
TGTGCCAGCAGTTACTCAGAGAACACCGGGGAGCTGTTTTTT,CASSYSENTGELFF,few,TRBV6-5,.,TRBJ2-2
TGTGCCAGCGAACAGGATAATAGGGGGTACACAGATACGCAGTATTTT,CASEQDNRGYTDTQYF,.,TRBV25-1,.,TRBJ2-3
TGTGCCATCAGCCGACAGACCAATTCACCCCTCCACTTT,CAISRQTNSPLHF,.,TRBV10-3,.,TRBJ1-6
TGTGCCAGCAGCCAAATAGAGACCCAGTACTTC,CASSQIETQYF,few,TRBV14,.,TRBJ2-5
TGCGCCAGCAGCCAAGATGGAGACAGGACGGATGGCTACACCTTC,CASSQDGDRTDGYTF,.,TRBV4-1,.,TRBJ1-2
TGCAGCGTTGGAGGGGTAAATCAGCCCCAGCATTTT,CSVGGVNQPQHF,.,TRBV29-1,.,TRBJ1-5
TGTGCCAGCATCGGGACAAGTGGAACGGGTGAGCAGTTCTTC,CASIGTSGTGEQFF,.,TRBV7-2,.,TRBJ2-1
TGTGCCAGCTCACCACTCAGCTCTGGGGCCAACGTCCTGACTTTC,CASSPLSSGANVLTF,.,TRBV18,.,TRBJ2-6
TGCGCCAGCAGCTCGGGGGGGCCTCGGAATGAGCAGTTCTTC,CASSSGGPRNEQFF,.,TRBV5-1,TRBD2,TRBJ2-1
TGTGCCAGCAGCTATAGGACAGGGGCGCCCTACGAGCAGTACTTC,CASSYRTGAPYEQYF,.,TRBV11-2,TRBD1,TRBJ2-7
TGTGCCTGGAAAGGGGGCACTGAAGCTTTCTTT,CAWKGGTEAFF,.,TRBV30,.,TRBJ1-1
TGTGCCACCAGCAGAGATAGTCCCCCGGGTTCGACCTACGAGCAGTACTTC,CATSRDSPPGSTYEQYF,.,TRBV15,.,TRBJ2-7
TGTGCCAGCAGCTTCAGGGACAGGATATATAATTCACCCCTCCACTTT,CASSFRDRIYNSPLHF,.,TRBV7-6,TRBD1,TRBJ1-6
TGCAGCGTTGGGGGGTTCATGAACACTGAAGCTTTCTTT,CSVGGFMNTEAFF,.,TRBV29-1,.,TRBJ1-1